This T cell receptor beta chain was sequenced during a study of blood T cell repertoires in COVID-19. About the research overall: PBMCs, B-cell-depleted T cells, or T cells were the source of the cDNA or gDNA that made up the material.

Sequencing was performed with immunoSEQ multiplex PCR; in TCRdb, only in-frame clones are kept and a portion is missing. The table includes 250,000 or so clones, roughly 85% detected once. Germline V gives CDR1 SNHLY, CDR2 FYNNEI. The CDR3 extends over 15 amino acids. V was shortened by 0 bases and J by 4 bases, with 10 bases between the two germline ends. Individuals aged 18 to 89 years were recruited from 20 to 25 US areas. Participants' own reports of clinical history determined their cohort assignment. Material: PBMCs or T cells enriched from blood (not recorded which). The chain carries TRBV2 and TRBJ1-5; TRBD1 is a possible D gene (5 bases). The clonotype was recovered from a woman aged 45-65 years who had been exposed to COVID-19. CDR3 in amino acids: CASSEARKGNQPQHF. The DNA for the CDR3 is TGTGCCAGCAGTGAAGCGAGAAAGGGGAATCAGCCCCAGCATTTT.